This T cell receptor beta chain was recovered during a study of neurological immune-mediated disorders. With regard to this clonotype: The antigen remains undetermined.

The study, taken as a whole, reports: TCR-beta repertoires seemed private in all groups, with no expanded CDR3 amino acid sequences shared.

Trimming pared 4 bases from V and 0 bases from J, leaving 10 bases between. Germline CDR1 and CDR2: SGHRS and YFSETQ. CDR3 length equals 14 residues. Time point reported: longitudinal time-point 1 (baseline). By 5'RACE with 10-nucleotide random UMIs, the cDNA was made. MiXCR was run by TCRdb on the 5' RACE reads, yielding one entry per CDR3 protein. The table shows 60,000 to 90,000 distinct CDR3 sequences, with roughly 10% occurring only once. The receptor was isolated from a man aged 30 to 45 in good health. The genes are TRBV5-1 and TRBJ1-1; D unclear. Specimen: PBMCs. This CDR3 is CASSLGMMNTEAFF. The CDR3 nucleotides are TGCGCCAGCAGCCTCGGGATGATGAACACTGAAGCTTTCTTT.